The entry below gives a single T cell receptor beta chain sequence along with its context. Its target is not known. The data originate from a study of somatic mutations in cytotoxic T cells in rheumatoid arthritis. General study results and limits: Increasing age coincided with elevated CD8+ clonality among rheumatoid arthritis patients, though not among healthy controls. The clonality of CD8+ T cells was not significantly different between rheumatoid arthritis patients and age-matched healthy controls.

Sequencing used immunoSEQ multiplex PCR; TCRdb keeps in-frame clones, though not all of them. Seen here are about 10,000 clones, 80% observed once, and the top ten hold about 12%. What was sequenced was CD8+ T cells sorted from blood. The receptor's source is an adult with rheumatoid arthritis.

CDR3 amino acids: CSVEDRGDTEAFF. For the CDR3, the DNA is TGCAGCGTTGAAGATCGTGGGGACACTGAAGCTTTCTTT. V usage is TRBV29-1 and J usage is TRBJ1-1, with D hard to call. The CDR3 contains 13 residues. The ends were cut back, 0 bases at V and 3 bases at J, with 8 bases in the middle. The germline gives CDR1 SQVTM, CDR2 ANQGSEA.